The 20 T cell receptor beta chains below were found in one sample sequenced in a study of blood T cell repertoires in COVID-19. This table comes from immunoSEQ multiplex PCR, and its TCRdb copy is limited to in-frame clones, with some not included. The table records 81,000 or so clones, 70% to 90% of them present only once. Sequenced material: peripheral blood. The receptors derive from a woman aged 70-85 years with active or convalescent COVID-19.

This rearrangement joins TRBV6-5 to TRBJ1-3; D is ambiguous. Trimming shortened V by 10 bases and J by 8 bases, and 18 bases separated the two germline ends. The CDR3 covers 13 residues. Germline values: CDR1 MNHEY, CDR2 SVGAGI. The CDR3 region has the DNA TGTGCCACCTCGGTTACTAGTAGGCACACCATATATTTT. This sequence encodes CATSVTSRHTIYF.

The CDR3 loop is CASSRQGYGNTIYF. The CDR3 DNA sequence: TGTGCCAGCAGCCGACAGGGTTACGGAAACACCATATATTTT. The chain carries TRBV5-4 and TRBJ1-3; TRBD1 agrees at 7 bases. The V gene end was trimmed by 4 bases and the J gene end by 4 bases; junction bases not matched to a gene: 5. The CDR3 sequence is 14 residues long. The germline V gene encodes CDR1 SGHNT and CDR2 YYREEE (reference sequence).

J is TRBJ1-2 and V is TRBV5-1; D might be TRBD1 (6 bases). CDR3 length: 13 amino acids. CDR1 and CDR2 (germline): SGHRS, YFSETQ. V was shortened by 4 bases and J by 6 bases, with 13 bases between the two germline ends. For the CDR3, the DNA is TGCGCCAGCAGCCAGCTCCGACAGGATGGCTACACCTTC. This sequence encodes CASSQLRQDGYTF.

The chain has TRBV13 and TRBJ1-1; D not resolved. The CDR3 has 14 residues. Germline assignment: CDR1 PRHDT and CDR2 FYEKMQ (reference sequence). V gave up 5 bases and J gave up 8 bases, with 18 bases separating them. CDR3 DNA: TGTGCCAGCAGCCCAGTAGGGCCCACTAGGGAAGCTTTCTTT. Translation: CASSPVGPTREAFF.

The chain links TRBV5-1 to TRBJ2-1; 7 nucleotides line up with TRBD1. V was clipped by 4 bases and J by 4 bases; unmatched bases: 5. Germline CDR1 reads SGHRS; CDR2 reads YFSETQ. CDR3 length: 14 amino acids. The CDR3 nucleotides are TGCGCCAGCAGCAAGGGACAGCTGTACAATGAGCAGTTCTTC. Translated, it gives CASSKGQLYNEQFF. Variable domain in full (rest from reference TRBV5-1 and TRBJ2-1): KAGVTQTPRYLIKTRGQQVTLSCSPISGHRSVSWYQQTPGQGLQFLFEYFSETQRNKGNFPGRFSGRQFSNSRSEMNVSTLELGDSALYLCASSKGQLYNEQFFGPGTRLTVL.

The chain carries TRBV15 and TRBJ1-6; D ambiguous. Germline CDR1 and CDR2: LNHNV and YYDKDF (reference sequence). This CDR3 has 13 amino acids. Trimming stripped 0 bases from V and 7 bases from J, with 4 bases between. This chain's CDR3 is CATSRDLNSPLHF. In DNA, the CDR3 is TGTGCCACCAGCAGAGATCTGAATTCACCCCTCCACTTT.

V usage is TRBV14 and J usage is TRBJ1-1; 8 nucleotides match TRBD1. After removal of 3 bases from V and 11 bases from J, the junction contained 5 bases not matched to a gene. CDR1 and CDR2 (germline): SGHDN, FVKESK. The CDR3 is 12 residues long. DNA of the CDR3: TGTGCCAGCAGCCAGGTACAGGGGGACGCTTTCTTT. Amino acid sequence: CASSQVQGDAFF. Full variable domain (missing parts from reference TRBV14 and TRBJ1-1): EAGVTQFPSHSVIEKGQTVTLRCDPISGHDNLYWYRRVMGKEIKFLLHFVKESKQDESGMPNNRFLAERTGGTYSTLKVQPAELEDSGVYFCASSQVQGDAFFGQGTRLTVV.

The chain employs TRBV29-1 and TRBJ2-1; the D gene is possibly TRBD2 (7 bases). The CDR3 runs to 14 residues. The V gene lost 4 bases and the J gene lost 4 bases, with 14 bases spanning the gap. Germline lookup yields CDR1 SQVTM and CDR2 ANQGSEA. This chain's CDR3 is CSVGGGEKYNEQFF. The CDR3 region has the DNA TGCAGCGTTGGAGGGGGGGAGAAATACAATGAGCAGTTCTTC.

This clone was observed a handful of times. The DNA for the CDR3 is TGTGCCAGCAAGATTAGCTACGAGCAGTACTTC. Translated: CASKISYEQYF. The genes are TRBV2 and TRBJ2-7; D is unclear. V gave up 7 bases and J gave up 3 bases, with 7 bases separating them. The CDR3 totals 11 residues. Germline V gene lookup returns CDR1 SNHLY and CDR2 FYNNEI.

V and J are TRBV3-1 (or the pseudogene TRBV3-2) and TRBJ2-2; 9 positions match TRBD2. J was trimmed by 4 bases and V by 1 base; bases with no gene match: 10. From germline, CDR1 is LGHDT and CDR2 YNNKEL (reference sequence). The CDR3 is made up of 18 amino acids. For the CDR3, the DNA is TGTGCCAGCAGCCAAGCGCGGGCGGGGGGGCCGGGCACCGGGGAGCTGTTTTTT. Protein: CASSQARAGGPGTGELFF.

The V gene is TRBV10-3, the J gene TRBJ1-2; 7 bases align to TRBD1. Trimming at V came to 4 bases and at J to 6 bases, leaving 5 bases not matched to a gene. The length of the CDR3 is 13 residues. The V gene's germline CDR1 is ENHRY and CDR2 SYGVKD. The CDR3 here is CAISVNRGDGYTF. The CDR3 DNA is TGTGCCATCAGTGTGAACAGGGGAGATGGCTACACCTTC.

The chain carries TRBV19 and TRBJ1-5, with TRBD1 identical over 7 bases. Germline CDR1 LNHDA, CDR2 SQIVND (reference sequence). V gave up 0 bases and J gave up 0 bases; unmatched junction bases: 11. This CDR3 comprises 19 residues. The CDR3 spells CASSIDTTGSYFSNQPQHF. As DNA, the CDR3 is TGTGCCAGTAGTATAGACACGACAGGGTCCTACTTTAGCAATCAGCCCCAGCATTTT.

The V gene is TRBV5-1, the J gene TRBJ1-1, with TRBD1 matching over 7 bases. V gave up 6 bases and J gave up 8 bases; unmatched junction bases: 13. This CDR3 contains 14 residues. Germline values: CDR1 SGHRS, CDR2 YFSETQ. The CDR3 is CASKRQGLPGEAFF. CDR3 coding DNA: TGCGCCAGCAAACGACAGGGTTTACCAGGAGAAGCTTTCTTT.

The chain employs TRBV6-5 and TRBJ2-7, with 8 positions matching TRBD1. The CDR3 covers 11 residues. V lost 7 bases, J lost 4 bases, and 0 bases stayed unmatched. In germline, CDR1 is MNHEY, CDR2 SVGAGI. The CDR3 DNA reads as TGTGCCAGCAACAGGGGGTACGAGCAGTACTTC. Translation gives CASNRGYEQYF.

The chain links TRBV4-1 to TRBJ1-6; no reliable D call. V was clipped by 1 base and J by 10 bases, with 14 bases between them. This CDR3 spans 15 amino acids. CDR1 and CDR2 from the germline V gene are MGHRA and YSYEKL. The CDR3 protein is CASSQVPFAGSPLHF. In DNA form, the CDR3 reads TGCGCCAGCAGCCAAGTTCCTTTCGCGGGGTCACCCCTCCACTTT.

V and J are TRBV11-3 and TRBJ1-2; D unresolved. Looked up from germline, CDR1 is SGHNT and CDR2 is YENEEA. V lost 6 bases to trimming and J lost 6 bases, with 8 bases between them. The CDR3 is made up of 11 amino acids. For the CDR3, the DNA is TGTGCCAGCAGTCAAGGAGATGGCTACACCTTC. Encoded protein: CASSQGDGYTF.

Here the CDR3 DNA reads TGTGCCAGCAGCTTGACGGCGGGGGCTGGCTACACCTTC. This encodes CASSLTAGAGYTF. V and J are TRBV5-6 and TRBJ1-2; possible D gene TRBD1, 6 bases. Trimming cost V 1 base and J 7 bases, with 11 bases left between them. Germline CDR1 reads SGHDT; CDR2 reads YYEEEE. The CDR3 is made up of 13 amino acids.

The CDR3 spells CAISDRGTRLGDYYGYTF. Written as DNA, the CDR3 is TGTGCCATCAGTGATCGAGGGACAAGGTTGGGGGATTACTATGGCTACACCTTC. The rearrangement uses TRBV10-3 and TRBJ1-2; a possible D gene is TRBD1 (6 bases). The CDR3 totals 18 residues. V dropped 3 bases and J dropped 3 bases, with 23 bases sitting between them. CDR1 and CDR2 from the germline V gene are ENHRY and SYGVKD.

This chain links TRBV10-3 with TRBJ1-2, with TRBD1 matching over 7 bases. CDR1 and CDR2 (germline): ENHRY, SYGVKD. This CDR3 has 13 residues. The junction had 4 bases not matched to a gene; V was cut back by 6 bases and J by 3 bases. The CDR3 spells CAIRVDRDYGYTF. The CDR3 nucleotides read TGTGCCATCAGAGTAGACAGGGACTATGGCTACACCTTC.

The chain couples TRBV4-2 to TRBJ1-2, with no clear D. Between the trimmed V and J ends, which lost 4 bases and 4 bases, there was a span of 16 bases. This CDR3 has 15 amino acids. The germline V gene has CDR1 LGHNA and CDR2 YNFKEQ. DNA for the CDR3: TGTGCCAGCAGCCGACCGGGAGGCAGCCCCTATGGCTACACCTTC. It is translated as CASSRPGGSPYGYTF.